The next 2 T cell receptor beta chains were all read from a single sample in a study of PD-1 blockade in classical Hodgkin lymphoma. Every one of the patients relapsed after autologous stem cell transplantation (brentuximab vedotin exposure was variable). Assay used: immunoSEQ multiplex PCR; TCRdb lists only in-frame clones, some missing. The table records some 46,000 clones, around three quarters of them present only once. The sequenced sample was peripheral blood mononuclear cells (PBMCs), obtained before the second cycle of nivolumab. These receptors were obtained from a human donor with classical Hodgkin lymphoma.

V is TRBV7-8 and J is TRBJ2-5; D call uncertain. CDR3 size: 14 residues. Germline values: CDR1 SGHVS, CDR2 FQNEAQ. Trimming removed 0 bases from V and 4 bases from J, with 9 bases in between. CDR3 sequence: CASSLAGILETQYF. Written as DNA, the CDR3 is TGTGCCAGCAGCTTAGCGGGGATTTTAGAGACCCAGTACTTC. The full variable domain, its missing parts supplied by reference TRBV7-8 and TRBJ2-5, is GAGVSQSPRYKVAKRGQDVALRCDPISGHVSLFWYQQALGQGPEFLTYFQNEAQLDKSGLPSDRFFAERPEGSVSTLKIQRTQQEDSAVYLCASSLAGILETQYFGPGTRLLVL.

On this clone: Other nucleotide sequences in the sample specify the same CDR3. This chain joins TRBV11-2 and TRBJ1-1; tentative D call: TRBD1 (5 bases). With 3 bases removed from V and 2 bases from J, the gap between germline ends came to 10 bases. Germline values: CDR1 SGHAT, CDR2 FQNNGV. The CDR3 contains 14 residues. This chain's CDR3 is CASSLFRANTEAFF. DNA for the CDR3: TGTGCCAGCAGCTTGTTCAGGGCAAACACTGAAGCTTTCTTT.